This T cell receptor (beta chain) is from a study of response to subunit inactivated influenza vaccine. CDR1 and CDR2 from the germline V gene are MNHNS and SASEGT. CDR3 length equals 16 residues. The V gene end was trimmed by 2 bases and the J gene end by 4 bases; junction bases not matched to a gene: 8. The study's findings and limits: A suggestion made by the authors is that each seasonal influenza vaccination recruits few new T cells.

TCRdb re-called the RT-PCR reads through MiXCR, storing one row per CDR3 protein. The sample yields fewer than 400,000 distinct CDR3 sequences, less than 25% seen once. This clonotype was recorded a few times. Its antigen is still unknown. This receptor was identified in a man aged 50 to 69 who received an inactivated influenza vaccine. V gene TRBV6-1 combines with J gene TRBJ1-3, with 7 bases that match TRBD1. The sequencing used PBMCs from blood, collected 21 months after vaccination. The CDR3 region has the DNA TGTGCCAGCAGTGAACCGCGAAGGGGGCGAGGAAACACCATATATTTT. This sequence encodes CASSEPRRGRGNTIYF.